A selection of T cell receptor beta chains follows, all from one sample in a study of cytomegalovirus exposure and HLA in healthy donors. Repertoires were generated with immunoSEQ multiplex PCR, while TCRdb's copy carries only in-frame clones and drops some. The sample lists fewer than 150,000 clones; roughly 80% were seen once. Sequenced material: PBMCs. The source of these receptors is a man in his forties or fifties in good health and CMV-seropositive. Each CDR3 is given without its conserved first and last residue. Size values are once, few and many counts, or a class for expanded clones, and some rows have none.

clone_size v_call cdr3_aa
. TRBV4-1 ASSQGLLFRSSYEQY
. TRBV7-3 ASSVGQMNTEAF
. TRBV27 ASSFSTGVLQPQH
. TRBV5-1 ASSLASGGYSYNEQF
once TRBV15 ATSRPSGSRPNEQF
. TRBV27 ASSLGLVSSYEQY
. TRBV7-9 ASSLAQGMNTEAF
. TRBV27 ASSLSSGNQPQH
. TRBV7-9 ASSHGTVEAF
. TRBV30 ACSGRGSYEQY
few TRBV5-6 ASSHQGAYGKLF
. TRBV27 ASSLGQGGGNEQF
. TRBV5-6 ASSTVGGSTDTQY
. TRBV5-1 ASSLGAGGLLYEQY
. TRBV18 ASSPDSGELF
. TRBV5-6 ASSLGPQGRRENIQY
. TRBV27 ASSLPREGKNEQF
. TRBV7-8 ASSSVTGTTIGNEQF
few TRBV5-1 ASSLAGLSGGLQF
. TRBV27 ASSSNRVTPGYT
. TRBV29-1 SVPTGLAGTGELF
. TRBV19 ASSQGAKFLETQY
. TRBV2 ASMGRGHEQY
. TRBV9 ASSVGGDPSGGELF
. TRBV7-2 ASSLSISYEQY
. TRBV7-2 ASSLWGDLYEQY
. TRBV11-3 ASSLGVEYNEQF
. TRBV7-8 ASSQQGGLTNYGYT
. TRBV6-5 ASSYTVWKNTEAF
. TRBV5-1 ASSLNQAYEQY
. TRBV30 AWITGTRLYNEQF
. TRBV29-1 SGYGHRGQDYGYT
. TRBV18 ASSPGGGYEQY
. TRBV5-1 ASSGQHYEQY
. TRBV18 ASSRTQGAPYGYT
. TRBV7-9 ASSLGQRNEQF
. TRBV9 ASSPGDLNYEQY
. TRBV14 ASKRAGASTDTQY
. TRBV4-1 ASSQEEGYSNQPQH
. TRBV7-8 ASSPLSAGVQNIQY
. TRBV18 ASSPSGAKGILF
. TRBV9 ASSEGQSRSYNSPLH
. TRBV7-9 ASSPRQGGTEAF
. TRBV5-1 ASSLASGAGNTIY
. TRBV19 ASSIQVQYSGNTIY
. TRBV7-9 ASSGTTGILQETQY
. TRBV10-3 AISETSGRGNTGELF
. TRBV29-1 SVGTLIGDTGELF
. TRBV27 ASNSGGSSPLH
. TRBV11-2 ASSLANSYNEQF
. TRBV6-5 ASRNWRGGGYT